These T cell receptor beta chains were read from a single sample in a study of metastatic and nonmetastatic thyroid tumors. Via MiXCR, TCRdb re-called the PCR reads. In the table there are 30,000 to 45,000 clones, about 30% of which are singletons. The sequencing sample was made of tumor tissue. The origin of the receptors is a female donor with papillary thyroid cancer or a benign thyroid nodule (not recorded which). Some clones in this sample may be carry-over from other donors' samples. CDR3s include the opening cysteine and the closing phenylalanine or tryptophan. Each record gives: V gene, CDR3 length, clone size, D gene, J gene, CDR3 DNA, CDR3 protein. The D gene is left open where the match is weak. The size entry is marked missing in some rows and otherwise reads once, few, many or a size class.

V: TRBV5-1; length: 16; size: many; D: TRBD1; J: TRBJ1-2; DNA: TGCGCCAGCAGCTTGGGAAGGGACAGATTCAACTATGGCTACACCTTC; CDR3: CASSLGRDRFNYGYTF
V: TRBV3-1; length: 11; size: -; D: -; J: TRBJ2-3; DNA: TGTGCCAGCAGCCAAGGTTCTACGCAGTATTTT; CDR3: CASSQGSTQYF
V: TRBV28; length: 15; size: -; D: -; J: TRBJ1-5; DNA: TGTGCCAGCAGTTTCTCTCCGGAGGGCAATCAGCCCCAGCATTTT; CDR3: CASSFSPEGNQPQHF
V: TRBV12-3/TRBV12-4; length: 16; size: -; D: -; J: TRBJ1-5; DNA: TGTGCCAGCAAACAAGGACTACTGGGCGGCAATCAGCCCCAGCATTTT; CDR3: CASKQGLLGGNQPQHF
V: TRBV2; length: 14; size: few; D: TRBD1; J: TRBJ1-1; DNA: TGTGCCAGCGTCAAACAGGGGGCGAGCACTGAAGCTTTCTTT; CDR3: CASVKQGASTEAFF
V: TRBV20-1; length: 19; size: -; D: TRBD2; J: TRBJ2-1; DNA: TGCAGTGCTAGAGCTTCAAGAATGTGGCGGGAGGGCCTCTGGAATGAGCAGTTCTTC; CDR3: CSARASRMWREGLWNEQFF
V: TRBV12-3/TRBV12-4; length: 13; size: -; D: -; J: TRBJ1-1; DNA: TGTGCCAGCAGTCTCATAAGGAACACTGAAGCTTTCTTT; CDR3: CASSLIRNTEAFF
V: TRBV13; length: 15; size: few; D: TRBD1; J: TRBJ1-5; DNA: TGTGCCAGCAGCTTAGGGGGACAGGGGAATCAGCCCCAGCATTTT; CDR3: CASSLGGQGNQPQHF
V: TRBV28; length: 14; size: few; D: -; J: TRBJ2-5; DNA: TGTGCCAGCAACCGGCGGGGACAGCGGGAGACCCAGTACTTC; CDR3: CASNRRGQRETQYF
V: TRBV7-3; length: 13; size: -; D: -; J: TRBJ1-2; DNA: TGTGCCAGCAGCGCCGGGCCATTGTATGGCTACACCTTC; CDR3: CASSAGPLYGYTF
V: TRBV6-2/TRBV6-3; length: 13; size: -; D: TRBD2; J: TRBJ2-1; DNA: TGTGCCAGCGTCGATAGCGGGAGAGATGAGCAGTTCTTC; CDR3: CASVDSGRDEQFF
V: TRBV19; length: 15; size: few; D: TRBD2; J: TRBJ2-2; DNA: TGTGCCAGTGGGACTAGCGGGAGACGGACCGGGGAGCTGTTTTTT; CDR3: CASGTSGRRTGELFF
V: TRBV11-2; length: 14; size: -; D: TRBD1; J: TRBJ1-3; DNA: TGTGCCAGCAGCTGGACAGGGGGCTCAAACACCATATATTTT; CDR3: CASSWTGGSNTIYF
V: TRBV28; length: 16; size: -; D: TRBD2; J: TRBJ2-3; DNA: TGTGCCAGCAGTACCCGGACTAGCGGGATCCCAGATACGCAGTATTTT; CDR3: CASSTRTSGIPDTQYF
V: TRBV30; length: 12; size: -; D: -; J: TRBJ2-2; DNA: TGTGCCTGGATGGGGGGGCCCGGGGAGCTGTTTTTT; CDR3: CAWMGGPGELFF
V: TRBV20-1; length: 11; size: once; D: TRBD1; J: TRBJ1-2; DNA: TGCAGGGGAGACAGGGAGAATGGCTACACCTTC; CDR3: CRGDRENGYTF
V: TRBV19; length: 14; size: -; D: TRBD2; J: TRBJ2-1; DNA: TGTGCCAGTAGTATAGAGCTGGAGCGGGGTGAGCAGTTCTTC; CDR3: CASSIELERGEQFF
V: TRBV6-1; length: 13; size: few; D: -; J: TRBJ2-1; DNA: TGTGCCAGCAGCCACAGGGGCGGGGATGAGCAGTTCTTC; CDR3: CASSHRGGDEQFF
V: TRBV2; length: 16; size: few; D: TRBD1; J: TRBJ1-3; DNA: TGTGCCAGCAGTGAGGCGACAGGGCGCTCTGGAAACACCATATATTTT; CDR3: CASSEATGRSGNTIYF
V: TRBV6-2/TRBV6-3; length: 14; size: -; D: TRBD2; J: TRBJ2-1; DNA: TGTGCCAGCAGTTCGGGACTAGTTTACAATGAGCAGTTCTTC; CDR3: CASSSGLVYNEQFF
V: TRBV29-1; length: 13; size: few; D: -; J: TRBJ1-6; DNA: TGCAGCGTTGCAGATGAGTCCGACAGGTCCCTCCACTTT; CDR3: CSVADESDRSLHF
V: TRBV3-1; length: 14; size: -; D: -; J: TRBJ1-2; DNA: TGTGCCAGCAGCCAAGATCAGGGTGCATATGGCTACACCTTC; CDR3: CASSQDQGAYGYTF
V: TRBV4-2; length: 17; size: -; D: -; J: TRBJ1-6; DNA: TGTGCCAGCAGCAAATATTACCCGGCGGTCTATAATTCACCCCTCCACTTT; CDR3: CASSKYYPAVYNSPLHF
V: TRBV11-2; length: 16; size: few; D: -; J: TRBJ2-2; DNA: TGTGCCAGCAGCCTCGGGACCACCGGTAACACCGGGGAGCTGTTTTTT; CDR3: CASSLGTTGNTGELFF
V: TRBV30; length: 14; size: -; D: -; J: TRBJ2-1; DNA: TGTGCCTGGAAGGGTAGGCTGGACTACAATGAGCAGTTCTTC; CDR3: CAWKGRLDYNEQFF
V: TRBV7-2; length: 15; size: -; D: -; J: TRBJ2-7; DNA: TGTGCCAGCAGCTTTAGCGACGGAGTCTCCTACGAGCAGTACTTC; CDR3: CASSFSDGVSYEQYF
V: TRBV12-3/TRBV12-4; length: 17; size: -; D: -; J: TRBJ2-6; DNA: TGTGCCAGCAGTTTTAGAGGGTCCCGCTCTGGGGCCAACGTCCTGACTTTC; CDR3: CASSFRGSRSGANVLTF
V: TRBV28; length: 16; size: few; D: -; J: TRBJ1-1; DNA: TGTGCCAGCAGTTTATTCCGAGACACTAAGAACACTGAAGCTTTCTTT; CDR3: CASSLFRDTKNTEAFF
V: TRBV24-1; length: 16; size: few; D: TRBD1; J: TRBJ2-7; DNA: TGTGCTACCAGTGATTCCTCCGGGACAGGGGTCCCCGAGCAGTACTTC; CDR3: CATSDSSGTGVPEQYF
V: TRBV28; length: 19; size: -; D: TRBD2; J: TRBJ2-1; DNA: TGTGCCAGCAGTAGACCGGGACTAGCGGGGGGCTCAATAGATAATGAGCAGTTCTTC; CDR3: CASSRPGLAGGSIDNEQFF
V: TRBV15; length: 14; size: large; D: -; J: TRBJ2-3; DNA: TGTGCCACCAGCAGAGTGGGCCCTCCAGATACGCAGTATTTT; CDR3: CATSRVGPPDTQYF
V: TRBV6-1; length: 16; size: -; D: TRBD1; J: TRBJ1-2; DNA: TGTGCCAGCAGCCCAACCCGGGACAGAGCCCTCTATGGCTACACCTTC; CDR3: CASSPTRDRALYGYTF
V: TRBV24-1; length: 11; size: -; D: -; J: TRBJ1-2; DNA: TGTGCCACCAGTGACCGGTATGGCTACACCTTC; CDR3: CATSDRYGYTF